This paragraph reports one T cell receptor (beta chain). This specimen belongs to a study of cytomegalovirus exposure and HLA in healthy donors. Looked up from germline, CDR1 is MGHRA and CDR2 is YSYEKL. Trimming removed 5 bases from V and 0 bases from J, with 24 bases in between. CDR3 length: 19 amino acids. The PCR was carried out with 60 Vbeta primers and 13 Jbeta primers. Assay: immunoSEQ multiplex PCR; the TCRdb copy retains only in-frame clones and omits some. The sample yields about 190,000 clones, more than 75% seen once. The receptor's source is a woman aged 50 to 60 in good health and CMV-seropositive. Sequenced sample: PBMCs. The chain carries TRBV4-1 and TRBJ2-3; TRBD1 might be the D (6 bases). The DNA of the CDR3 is TGCGCCAGCAGCGCCAGGGGCAGGCAGGGACCCTCTAGCACAGATACGCAGTATTTT. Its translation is CASSARGRQGPSSTDTQYF.